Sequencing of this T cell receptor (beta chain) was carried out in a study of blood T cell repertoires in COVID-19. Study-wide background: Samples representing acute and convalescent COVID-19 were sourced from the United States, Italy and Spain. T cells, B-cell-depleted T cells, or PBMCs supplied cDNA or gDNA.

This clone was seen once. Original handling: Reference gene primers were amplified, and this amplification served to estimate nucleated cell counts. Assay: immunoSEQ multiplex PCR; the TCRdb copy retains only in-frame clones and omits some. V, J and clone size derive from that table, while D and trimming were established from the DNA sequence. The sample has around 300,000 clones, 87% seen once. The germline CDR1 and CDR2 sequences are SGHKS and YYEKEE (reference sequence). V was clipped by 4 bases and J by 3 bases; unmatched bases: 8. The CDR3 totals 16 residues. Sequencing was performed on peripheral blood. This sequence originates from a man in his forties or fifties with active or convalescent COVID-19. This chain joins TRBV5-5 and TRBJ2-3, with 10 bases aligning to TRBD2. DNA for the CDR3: TGTGCCAGCAGCCCAGAGCGGGGGGGCCGGACAGATACGCAGTATTTT. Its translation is CASSPERGGRTDTQYF.